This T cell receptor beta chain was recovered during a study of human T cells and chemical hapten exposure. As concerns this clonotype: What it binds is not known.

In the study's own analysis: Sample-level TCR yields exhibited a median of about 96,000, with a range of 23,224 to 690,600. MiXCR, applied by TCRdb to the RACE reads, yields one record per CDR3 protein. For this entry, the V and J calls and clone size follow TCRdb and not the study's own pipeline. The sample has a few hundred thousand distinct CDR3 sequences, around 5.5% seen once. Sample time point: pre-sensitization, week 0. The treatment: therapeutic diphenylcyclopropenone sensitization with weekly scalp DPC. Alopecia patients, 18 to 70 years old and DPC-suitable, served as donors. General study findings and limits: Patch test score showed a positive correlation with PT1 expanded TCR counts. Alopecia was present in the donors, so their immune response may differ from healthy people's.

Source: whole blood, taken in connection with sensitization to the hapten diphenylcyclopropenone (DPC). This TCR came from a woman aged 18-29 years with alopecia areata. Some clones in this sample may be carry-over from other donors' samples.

The DNA for the CDR3 is TGTGCCAGCAGCTTATCGTGGGCGGGGGGACAAGAGACCCAGTACTTC. This sequence encodes CASSLSWAGGQETQYF. The V call is TRBV7-2, the J call TRBJ2-5, with TRBD2 identical over 8 bases. V lost 2 bases and J lost 2; bases outside the gene matches: 7. CDR3 length: 16 amino acids. In germline, CDR1 is SGHTA, CDR2 FQGNSA.